This TCR beta chain comes out of a study of identical twins (dated by TCRdb to between 2015 and 2016). With respect to the entire study: TCR alpha and beta repertoires from monozygotic twins, unrelated adults of various ages and cord blood were deep-sequenced to test whether fetal clonotypes persist. To rule out contamination, the twin experiments were replicated at different times with different library preparation protocols.

Paper-wide results and their limitations: Out-of-frame TCR alpha sequences shared between twins showed an excess of low generation-probability sequences compared with coincidental sharing between unrelated individuals. Invariant T cells such as MAIT and iNKT could partly confound zero-insertion analyses, although diverse VJ usage argued against such confounding for most clonotypes. Because the same donors could not be followed over many years, the conclusions depended on cross-sectional statistical analysis. Abundant cord blood beta clonotypes carried fewer insertions; young adult naive repertoires showed a weaker similar trend, while memory repertoires showed none. Recombination models systematically underestimated out-of-frame TCR alpha sharing in monozygotic twins but agreed with sharing between unrelated individuals. A weaker excess of twin sharing was found in beta out-of-frame sequences because the signal-to-noise ratio was lowered by fewer shared sequences.

The protocol used for the library was 5' RACE. Sequencing relied on an Illumina HiSeq 2000. A universal primer binding site was introduced by template switching, and a unique molecular identifier was present in the final cDNA, enabling accurate counting of TCR cDNA molecules. First-strand cDNA for TCR alpha and beta chains was synthesized from specific primers in the conserved constant-segment region. To control for contamination, every cDNA library carried two barcodes: a SMART-Mk sample barcode plus Illumina barcodes. TruSeq adapter sequences, together with Illumina sample barcodes, were added in two successive PCR steps. The Illumina HiSeq platform was used with custom primers to sequence TCR alpha and beta cDNA libraries. The published analysis was carried out like this. MiGEC was used to process raw reads and extract unique molecular identifiers, and MiXCR was used to find CDR3 positions. Recombination models were inferred per individual with the repgenHMM and IGoR tools using an EM algorithm. The analysis of shared clonotypes was done with the tcR package in R, with sharing normalized by the product of cloneset sizes. To study raw recombination without the effects of thymic and clonal selection, out-of-frame nonproductive sequences were analyzed. TCRdb ran its own pipeline on the public reads, namely fastp trimming at Q25 and MiXCR clone calling, and kept in-frame beta chains. Rows are combined by CDR3 protein, so each entry shows the most common genes and DNA. TCRdb's processing, not the authors' own work, is the source of the V and J calls. The table for this sample lists 510,000 or so distinct CDR3 sequences; roughly 15% of them were counted only once. The ten largest clones capture 0.44% of the sample.

Every donor was a healthy Caucasian. The twin cohort consisted of three pairs of female monozygotic twins, all aged roughly 18 to 30 years. Positive isolation kits from Invitrogen were used to isolate CD4+ and CD8+ T cell populations. About this clonotype: The antigen this receptor binds is unknown. One base away there is no much larger clone; base qualities are not given.

As encoded in the germline V gene, CDR1 is MDHEN while CDR2 is SYDVKM. The CDR3 measures 14 amino acids from cysteine to valine. The sequence is cut down to CDR3 DNA, 42 bases in frame from base 1. The V and J ends are trimmed by 2 bases and 2 bases, leaving 10 bases between them. The data were also submitted as part of a second study, on yellow fever vaccine responses in identical twins. As the second publication notes: According to the authors, the vaccine-induced T cell response in identical twins seemed to be partly convergent and partly specific to each individual. Focusing on identical twins, the study followed the T cell clones that responded to the vaccine, and did so with precision.

The sequence links TRBV28 to TRBJ2-7; the D gene remains uncertain. The material sequenced was CD4+ T cells sorted from blood. The receptor comes from a woman aged 18-30 years in good health. The CDR3 has the sequence CASSLGSYPYEQYV. The nucleotide sequence reads as follows: TGTGCCAGCAGTTTAGGCTCCTACCCCTACGAGCAGTACGTC.